One sample yielded the 10 T cell receptor beta chains listed below, sequenced in a study of T cells in Graves' hyperthyroidism and ophthalmopathy. TCR beta CDR3 sequences were amplified from RNA transcripts. A set of HTBI primers served as the primers for a first-round RT-PCR of the TCR CDR3. From the multiplex PCR reads, TCRdb called clonotypes with MiXCR, one entry per CDR3 protein. The sample consists of more than 650,000 distinct CDR3 sequences, 14% of them appearing once. The sequenced material came from blood. These receptors all stem from a woman aged 18-29 years with Graves' hyperthyroidism.

This clonotype showed up many times. This sequence joins TRBV27 and TRBJ2-3; no firm D call. The germline V gene encodes CDR1 MNHEY and CDR2 SMNVEV (reference sequence). Trimming shortened V by 6 bases and J by 0 bases, and 10 bases separated the two germline ends. The CDR3 length is 14 residues. The CDR3 DNA is TGTGCCAGCAGCTTAGGCCAAAGCACAGATACGCAGTATTTT. This translates into CASSLGQSTDTQYF.

This clonotype was observed many times. The chain links TRBV28 to TRBJ1-5; TRBD1 agrees at 9 bases. The trim removed 7 bases at V and 4 bases at J, leaving 11 bases unmatched. The CDR3 is made up of 16 amino acids. Per the germline V gene, CDR1 is MDHEN and CDR2 is SYDVKM. The CDR3 loop reads CASTVGGTGRNQPQHF. In DNA form, the CDR3 reads TGTGCCAGCACCGTTGGGGGGACAGGGAGAAATCAGCCCCAGCATTTT.

This clonotype was counted many times. The chain has TRBV2 and TRBJ1-1; the D gene is possibly TRBD1 (6 bases). Looked up from germline, CDR1 is SNHLY and CDR2 is FYNNEI. The CDR3 is 14 amino acids. The ends were cut back, 8 bases at V and 0 bases at J, with 13 bases in the middle. CDR3 nucleotides: TGTGCCAGCTTACACAGGGCCATGAACACTGAAGCTTTCTTT. Its protein product is CASLHRAMNTEAFF.

Ten or more counts support this clonotype. CDR3 DNA: TGTGCCACCCCCTCTACTCGGACAGGGGAGGTGGGGGAGCTGTTTTTT. Protein product: CATPSTRTGEVGELFF. The V and J genes are TRBV11-2 and TRBJ2-2; 9 bases agree with TRBD1. The CDR3 contains 16 residues. With V trimmed by 10 bases and J by 8 bases, 17 bases remained unmatched. Germline V gives CDR1 SGHAT, CDR2 FQNNGV.

This clonotype was detected many times. V is TRBV6-1 and J is TRBJ2-1; possibly TRBD2 for D (6 bases). V was trimmed by 6 bases and J by 0 bases, leaving 12 bases between them. The CDR3 extends over 15 amino acids. Germline-derived CDR1 and CDR2 are MNHNS and SASEGT. The CDR3 loop reads CASRPLASSYNEQFF. CDR3 DNA: TGTGCCAGCAGGCCTCTAGCGAGCTCCTACAATGAGCAGTTCTTC.

The chain joins TRBV28 to TRBJ2-6; D possibly matches TRBD1 or TRBD2 (6 bases each). There are 15 residues in the CDR3. Germline V gene sequence: CDR1 MDHEN, CDR2 SYDVKM. V lost 6 bases and J 4 bases, leaving 13 bases between the germline ends. Here the CDR3 DNA reads TGTGCCAGCAGACCGAGGGGGGAAGGGGCCAACGTCCTGACTTTC. Residues: CASRPRGEGANVLTF.

Many counts were recorded for this clonotype. The chain recombines TRBV20-1 with TRBJ1-2; tentative D call: TRBD1 (5 bases). The germline V gene encodes CDR1 DFQATT and CDR2 SNEGSKA (reference sequence). CDR3 length: 17 residues. The germline V and J ends were trimmed by 0 bases and 1 base, with 18 bases remaining between them. CDR3 protein: CSARDLWGRSGNYGYTF. CDR3 in DNA: TGCAGTGCTAGAGATCTTTGGGGCAGGTCGGGTAACTATGGCTACACCTTC.

This clonotype was seen many times. The chain combines TRBV7-2 with TRBJ2-5, with 7 bases matching TRBD2. In germline, CDR1 is SGHTA, CDR2 FQGNSA. This CDR3 is 14 amino acids long. V trimming: 5 bases; J trimming: 3 bases; junction bases outside the gene matches: 6. The CDR3 coding sequence is TGTGCCAGCAGCCCTGGACTAGTTGAAGAGACCCAGTACTTC. It encodes CASSPGLVEETQYF.

This clonotype was seen ten or more times. This chain uses TRBV28 with TRBJ1-1, with a possible D match to TRBD1 (5 bases). Germline V CDR1 and CDR2: MDHEN, SYDVKM. V was clipped by 2 bases and J by 6 bases, with 16 bases between them. The CDR3 runs 15 residues. CDR3 sequence (DNA): TGTGCCAGCAGTTTAGGGGCAACGGGTAACCCTGAAGCTTTCTTT. The encoded protein is CASSLGATGNPEAFF.

This clonotype was seen a few times. This rearrangement joins TRBV6-1 to TRBJ1-2, with D perhaps matching TRBD1 (5 bases). The germline V gene encodes CDR1 MNHNS and CDR2 SASEGT. The CDR3 spans 13 residues. Trimming shortened V by 7 bases and J by 8 bases, and 17 bases separated the two germline ends. CDR3 region: CASTNAGLGGYTF. In nucleotides, the CDR3 is TGTGCCAGCACCAACGCAGGGTTGGGGGGCTACACCTTC.